A single T cell receptor (beta chain) is shown here with its context. In the original analysis: Reference gene primer amplification yielded estimated nucleated cell counts. Clones were sequenced by immunoSEQ multiplex PCR, and TCRdb holds only the in-frame ones, with some missing. V and J calls and clone size are given by that table; D and trimming were obtained from the DNA. Among 65,000 to 90,000 clones listed, about 88% were seen once. This entry is derived from a study of blood T cell repertoires in COVID-19. About the study: Sites in the United States, Italy and Spain provided acute and convalescent COVID-19 samples. In each case, the material was cDNA or gDNA derived from T cells, B-cell-depleted T cells, or PBMCs.

The sample consisted of peripheral blood. The receptor's source is a man aged 45-60 years with acute or convalescent COVID-19.

As DNA, the CDR3 is TGTGCCACCAGCTCCCAGCGGGGGACAGGGAATGAAAAACTGTTTTTT. Its protein is CATSSQRGTGNEKLFF. The chain combines TRBV15 with TRBJ1-4, with 9 bases that match TRBD1. V lost 5 bases and J lost 5; bases outside the gene matches: 9. The germline gives CDR1 LNHNV, CDR2 YYDKDF (reference sequence). The CDR3 covers 16 residues.